This TCR beta chain was documented in a study of cytomegalovirus exposure and HLA in healthy donors. Study-wide findings and caveats: An analysis was carried out later, and it reportedly showed fewer N-insertions in an Asian-associated ancestry cluster than the approximately 660-donor mean. An apparent linkage of common viral pathogens to several of the most significant clusters emerged in a later analysis.

CDR1 is ENHRY and CDR2 is SYGVKD in the germline V gene. The V gene lost 6 bases and the J gene lost 9 bases, with 21 bases spanning the gap. This CDR3 is 14 amino acids long. Turning to this clone: The antigen is undetermined.

Primers included in the PCR were 60 Vbeta and 13 Jbeta primers. TCRdb's copy holds only in-frame clones and misses some; the assay was immunoSEQ multiplex PCR. The sample includes around 94,000 clones, more than 70% of them seen just once. Sequenced input: PBMCs. The chain uses TRBV10-3 and TRBJ2-7, with no clear D. The sequence was collected from a male donor in good health and CMV-seropositive. This chain's CDR3 is CAISDLSSLLWQYF. CDR3 DNA sequence: TGTGCCATCAGCGACTTGAGTTCCCTCCTCTGGCAGTACTTC.